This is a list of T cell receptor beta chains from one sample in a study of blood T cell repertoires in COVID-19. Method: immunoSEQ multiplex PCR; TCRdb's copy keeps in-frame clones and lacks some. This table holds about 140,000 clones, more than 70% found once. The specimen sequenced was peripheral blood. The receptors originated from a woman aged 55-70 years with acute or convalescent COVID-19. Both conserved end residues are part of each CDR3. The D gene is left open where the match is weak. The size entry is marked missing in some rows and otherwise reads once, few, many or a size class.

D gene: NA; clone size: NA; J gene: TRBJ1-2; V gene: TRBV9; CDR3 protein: CASSAGTPNYGYTF; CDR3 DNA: TGTGCCAGCAGCGCCGGGACTCCTAACTATGGCTACACCTTC
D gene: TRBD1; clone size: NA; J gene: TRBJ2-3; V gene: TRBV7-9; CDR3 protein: CASSLAGQGADTQYF; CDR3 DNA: TGTGCCAGCAGCTTAGCAGGACAGGGTGCAGATACGCAGTATTTT
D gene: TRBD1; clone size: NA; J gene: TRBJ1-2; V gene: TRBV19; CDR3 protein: CASTAPGQAYGYTF; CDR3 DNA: TGTGCCAGTACCGCTCCCGGACAGGCTTATGGCTACACCTTC
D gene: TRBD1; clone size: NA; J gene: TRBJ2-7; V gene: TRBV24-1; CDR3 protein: CATSEGTGSYEQYF; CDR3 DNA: TGTGCCACCAGTGAGGGGACAGGGTCCTACGAGCAGTACTTC
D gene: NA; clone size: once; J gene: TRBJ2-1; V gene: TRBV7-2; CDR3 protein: CASSSSDAGSNEQFF; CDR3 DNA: TGTGCCAGCAGCTCCTCGGACGCCGGGAGTAATGAGCAGTTCTTC
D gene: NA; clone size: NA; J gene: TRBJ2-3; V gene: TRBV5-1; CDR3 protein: CASRADRDTQYF; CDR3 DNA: TGCGCCAGCAGGGCGGATAGGGATACGCAGTATTTT
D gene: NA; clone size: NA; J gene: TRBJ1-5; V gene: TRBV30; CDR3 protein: CAWSGGVLSNQPQHF; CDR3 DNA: TGTGCCTGGAGTGGGGGGGTTCTTAGCAATCAGCCCCAGCATTTT
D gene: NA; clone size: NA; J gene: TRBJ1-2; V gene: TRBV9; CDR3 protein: CASSVSQGGYTF; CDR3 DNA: TGTGCCAGCAGCGTAAGCCAGGGGGGCTACACCTTC
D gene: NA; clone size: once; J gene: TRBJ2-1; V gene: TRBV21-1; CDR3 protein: CASSKDLGGVITYNEQFF; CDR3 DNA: TGTGCCAGCAGCAAAGACCTGGGCGGGGTAATAACCTACAATGAGCAGTTCTTC
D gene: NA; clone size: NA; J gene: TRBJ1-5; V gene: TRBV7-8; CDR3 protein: CASSSVNSNQPQHF; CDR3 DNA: TGTGCCAGCAGCAGCGTTAATAGCAATCAGCCCCAGCATTTT
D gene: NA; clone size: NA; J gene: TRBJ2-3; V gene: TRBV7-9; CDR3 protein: CASSLGGTDTQYF; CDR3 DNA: TGTGCCAGCAGCTTAGGCGGAACAGATACGCAGTATTTT
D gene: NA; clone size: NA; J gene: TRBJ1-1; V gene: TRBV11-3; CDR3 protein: CASREGTEAFF; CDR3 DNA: TGTGCCAGCAGGGAGGGAACTGAAGCTTTCTTT
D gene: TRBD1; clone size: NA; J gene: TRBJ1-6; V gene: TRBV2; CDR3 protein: CASRRDRSPLHF; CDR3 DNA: TGTGCCAGCAGGAGGGACAGATCACCCCTCCACTTT
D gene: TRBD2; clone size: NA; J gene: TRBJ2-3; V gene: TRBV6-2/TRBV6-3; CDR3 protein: CASSYSGGLAQYF; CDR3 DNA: TGTGCCAGCAGTTACTCGGGGGGACTAGCGCAGTATTTT
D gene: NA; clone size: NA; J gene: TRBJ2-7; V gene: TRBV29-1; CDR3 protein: CSVENPGGSYEQYF; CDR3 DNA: TGCAGCGTTGAGAACCCAGGGGGGTCCTACGAGCAGTACTTC
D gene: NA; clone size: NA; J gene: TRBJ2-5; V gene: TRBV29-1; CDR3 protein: CSVRPGETQYF; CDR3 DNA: TGCAGCGTTCGTCCAGGAGAGACCCAGTACTTC
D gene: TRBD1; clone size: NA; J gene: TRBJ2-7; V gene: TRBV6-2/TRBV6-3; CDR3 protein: CASSYLPGQGSYEQYF; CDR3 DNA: TGTGCCAGCAGTTACTTACCGGGACAGGGTTCCTACGAGCAGTACTTC
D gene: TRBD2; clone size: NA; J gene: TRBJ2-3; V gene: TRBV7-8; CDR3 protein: CASSLGAGGPDTQYF; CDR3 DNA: TGTGCCAGCAGCTTAGGGGCGGGGGGGCCAGATACGCAGTATTTT
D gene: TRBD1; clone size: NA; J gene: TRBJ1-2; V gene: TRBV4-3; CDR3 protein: CASSQAQGQDYGYTF; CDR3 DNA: TGCGCCAGCAGCCAAGCTCAGGGACAGGACTATGGCTACACCTTC
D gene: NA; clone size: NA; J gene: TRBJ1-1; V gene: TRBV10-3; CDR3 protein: CAISNPDRPDTEAFF; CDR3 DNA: TGTGCCATCAGTAATCCAGACAGGCCAGACACTGAAGCTTTCTTT
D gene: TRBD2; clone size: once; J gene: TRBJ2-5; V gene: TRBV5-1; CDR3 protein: CASSLAGLEETQYF; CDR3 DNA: TGCGCCAGCAGCTTGGCGGGACTAGAAGAGACCCAGTACTTC
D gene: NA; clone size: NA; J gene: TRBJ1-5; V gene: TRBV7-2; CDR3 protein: CASSSLGGGNQPQHF; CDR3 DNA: TGTGCCAGCAGCTCCCTCGGGGGGGGGAATCAGCCCCAGCATTTT
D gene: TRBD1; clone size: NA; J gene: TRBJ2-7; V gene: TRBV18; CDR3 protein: CASSSGTAPYEQYF; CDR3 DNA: TGTGCCAGCTCCTCCGGGACAGCCCCCTACGAGCAGTACTTC
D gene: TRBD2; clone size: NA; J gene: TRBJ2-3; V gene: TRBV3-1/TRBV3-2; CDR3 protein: CASSPIAGVTDTQYF; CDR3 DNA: TGTGCCAGCAGCCCCATAGCGGGGGTGACAGATACGCAGTATTTT
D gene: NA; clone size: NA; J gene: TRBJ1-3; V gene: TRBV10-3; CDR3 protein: CAIMRGNTIYF; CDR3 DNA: TGTGCCATCATGAGGGGAAACACCATATATTTT
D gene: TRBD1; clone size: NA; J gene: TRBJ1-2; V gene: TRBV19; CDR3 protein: CASSIEPGGIYGYTF; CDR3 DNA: TGTGCCAGTAGTATAGAACCAGGGGGCATCTATGGCTACACCTTC
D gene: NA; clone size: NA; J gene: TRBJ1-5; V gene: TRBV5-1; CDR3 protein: CASSAGLGQPQHF; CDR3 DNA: TGCGCCAGCAGCGCGGGGCTCGGTCAGCCCCAGCATTTT
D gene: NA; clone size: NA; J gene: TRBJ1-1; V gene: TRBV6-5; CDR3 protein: CASSYSSRDTEAFF; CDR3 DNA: TGTGCCAGCAGTTACTCGAGTCGGGACACTGAAGCTTTCTTT
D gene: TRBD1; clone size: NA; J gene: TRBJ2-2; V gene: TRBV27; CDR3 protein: CASSLLDRANTGELFF; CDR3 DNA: TGTGCCAGCAGTTTATTGGACAGGGCGAACACCGGGGAGCTGTTTTTT
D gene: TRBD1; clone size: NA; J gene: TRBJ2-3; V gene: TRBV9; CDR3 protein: CASSRGRSTDTQYF; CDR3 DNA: TGTGCCAGCAGCAGGGGGCGCAGCACAGATACGCAGTATTTT
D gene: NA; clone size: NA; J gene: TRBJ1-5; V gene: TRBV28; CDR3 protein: CASSSPGGQPQHF; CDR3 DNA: TGTGCCAGCAGTTCACCGGGGGGTCAGCCCCAGCATTTT
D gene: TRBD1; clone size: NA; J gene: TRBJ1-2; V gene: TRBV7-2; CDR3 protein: CASSSPKGARYGYTF; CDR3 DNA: TGTGCCAGCAGCTCTCCAAAGGGGGCCCGGTATGGCTACACCTTC
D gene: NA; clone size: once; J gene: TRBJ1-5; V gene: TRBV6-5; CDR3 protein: CASTNRDYSNQPQHF; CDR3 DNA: TGTGCCAGCACTAACAGGGACTATAGCAATCAGCCCCAGCATTTT
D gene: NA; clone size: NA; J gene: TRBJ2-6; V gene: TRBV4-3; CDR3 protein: CASSPPGLGGRESGANVLTF; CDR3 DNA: TGCGCCAGCAGCCCACCAGGCCTCGGAGGGAGAGAATCTGGGGCCAACGTCCTGACTTTC
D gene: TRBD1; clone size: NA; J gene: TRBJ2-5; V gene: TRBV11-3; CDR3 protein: CASSTGQGAFQETQYF; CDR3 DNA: TGTGCCAGCAGCACCGGACAGGGGGCATTCCAAGAGACCCAGTACTTC
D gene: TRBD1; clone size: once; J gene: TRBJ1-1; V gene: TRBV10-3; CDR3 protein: CAISTGQGNTEAFF; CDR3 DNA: TGTGCCATCAGTACTGGACAGGGAAACACTGAAGCTTTCTTT
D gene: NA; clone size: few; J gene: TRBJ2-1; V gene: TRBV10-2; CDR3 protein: CASKRGTSYNEQFF; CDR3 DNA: TGCGCCAGCAAGAGGGGGACCTCCTACAATGAGCAGTTCTTC
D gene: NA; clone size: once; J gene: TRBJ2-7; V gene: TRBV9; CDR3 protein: CASSVGTIGYEQYF; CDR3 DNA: TGTGCCAGCAGCGTAGGGACAATTGGCTACGAGCAGTACTTC
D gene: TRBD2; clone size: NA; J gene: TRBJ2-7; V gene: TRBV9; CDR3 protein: CASSVGLSGGVNEQYF; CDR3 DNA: TGTGCCAGCAGCGTCGGGCTTAGCGGGGGGGTGAACGAGCAGTACTTC
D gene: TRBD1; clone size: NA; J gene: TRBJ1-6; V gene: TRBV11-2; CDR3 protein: CASSLDRGDSPLHF; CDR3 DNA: TGTGCCAGCAGCTTAGACAGGGGGGATTCACCCCTCCACTTT
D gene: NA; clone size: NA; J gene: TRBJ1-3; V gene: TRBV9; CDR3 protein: CASRGSGNTIYF; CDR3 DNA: TGTGCCAGTAGGGGGTCTGGAAACACCATATATTTT
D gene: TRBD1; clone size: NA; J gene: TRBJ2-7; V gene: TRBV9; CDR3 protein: CASSVEKNAGRGCYEYEQYF; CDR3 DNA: TGTGCCAGCAGCGTAGAAAAAAATGCGGGCAGGGGGTGTTATGAGTACGAGCAGTACTTC
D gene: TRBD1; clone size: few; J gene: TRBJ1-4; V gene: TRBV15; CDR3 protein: CATSRAGTGSSEKLFF; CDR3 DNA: TGTGCCACCAGCAGAGCAGGGACAGGGTCGAGTGAAAAACTGTTTTTT
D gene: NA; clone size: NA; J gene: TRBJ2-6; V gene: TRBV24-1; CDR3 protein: CATSPGADGANVLTF; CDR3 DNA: TGTGCCACCAGTCCAGGGGCCGATGGGGCCAACGTCCTGACTTTC